A single sample is the source of the 15 T cell receptor beta chains below, sequenced in a study of T-cell memory formation after mild COVID-19. TCRdb ran MiXCR on the 5' RACE reads and lists one entry per CDR3 protein. The data show 380,000 or so distinct CDR3 sequences, with roughly 15% seen just once and about 20% held by the top ten. Sequencing was carried out using PBMCs or a T cell subset sorted from them (not recorded which). These receptors were obtained from a man aged 18 to 29 who had mild COVID-19 (a few samples of this study predate the infection). Cell type and time point are not known.

The sample holds a few counts of this clonotype. This CDR3 is CASAGTGGWTGELFF. The CDR3 DNA follows: TGTGCCAGCGCAGGGACAGGGGGCTGGACCGGGGAGCTGTTTTTT. The chain employs TRBV12-3 or TRBV12-4 and TRBJ2-2; TRBD1 matches at 12 bases. The CDR3 consists of 15 residues. The V and J ends lost 8 bases and 5 bases, in that order; junction bases with no gene match: 6.

This clonotype was seen more than once but under ten times. The chain couples TRBV4-1 to TRBJ1-1; D unclear. Germline-derived CDR1 and CDR2 are MGHRA and YSYEKL. The ends were cut back, 5 bases at V and 1 base at J, with 11 bases in the middle. The CDR3 totals 14 residues. The CDR3 loop is CASSSTLGNTEAFF. The CDR3, as DNA: TGCGCCAGCAGCTCGACTTTAGGGAACACTGAAGCTTTCTTT.

This clonotype was observed a few times. The V call is TRBV7-2, the J call TRBJ2-3, with TRBD2 identical over 14 bases. The CDR3 contains 18 residues. Germline CDR1 and CDR2: SGHTA and FQGNSA. V was clipped by 3 bases and J by 5 bases; unmatched bases: 10. The chain's CDR3 is CASSFPGLAGAGGDTQYF. The CDR3 bases are TGTGCCAGCAGCTTTCCGGGACTAGCGGGGGCTGGGGGAGATACGCAGTATTTT.

This clonotype was picked up a small number of times. J is TRBJ1-5 and V is TRBV27; no clear D gene. The germline V gene has CDR1 MNHEY and CDR2 SMNVEV (reference sequence). V lost 6 bases, J lost 1 base, and 19 bases lay in between. The CDR3 loop spans 17 amino acids. The CDR3 coding sequence is TGTGCCAGCAGCCCATTGTCGAGGTTGGGGAGCAATCAGCCCCAGCATTTT. Encoded protein: CASSPLSRLGSNQPQHF.

This rearrangement joins TRBV7-2 to TRBJ1-2; D gene unclear. Per the germline V gene, CDR1 is SGHTA and CDR2 is FQGNSA. Between the trimmed V and J ends, which lost 6 bases and 8 bases, there was a span of 16 bases. CDR3 length: 13 residues. CDR3 amino acids: CASSQNSLEGYTF. The CDR3 DNA reads TGTGCCAGCAGTCAAAACTCCCTGGAGGGCTACACCTTC.

This clonotype was counted between two and nine times. The DNA of the CDR3 is TGCGCCACCACACAGGGGTGGGCCCAGCCCCAGCATTTT. Protein sequence: CATTQGWAQPQHF. The J gene is TRBJ1-5, the V gene TRBV10-2, with 7 bases that match TRBD1. Germline CDR1 WSHSY, CDR2 SAAADI. J lost 7 bases, V lost 10 bases, and 10 bases had no gene match. The CDR3 consists of 13 residues.

The V gene is TRBV20-1, the J gene TRBJ2-1; 8 nucleotides align to TRBD2. Trimming at V came to 6 bases and at J to 0 bases, leaving 4 bases not matched to a gene. CDR1 is DFQATT and CDR2 is SNEGSKA in the germline V gene (reference sequence). The CDR3 has 14 amino acids. The chain's CDR3 is CSAWTSRSYNEQFF. The CDR3 coding sequence is TGCAGTGCCTGGACTAGCCGCTCCTACAATGAGCAGTTCTTC.

In this sample, this clonotype turned up a few times. The gene calls are TRBV10-3 and TRBJ1-4; D unresolved. This CDR3 contains 14 residues. Trimming removed 6 bases at V and 5 bases at J, with 13 bases between. Per the germline V gene, CDR1 is ENHRY and CDR2 is SYGVKD. CDR3 region: CAIRTDGFNEKLFF. The CDR3 DNA follows: TGTGCCATCAGAACGGACGGATTCAATGAAAAACTGTTTTTT.

This clonotype has only a few counts. This chain uses TRBV12-3 or TRBV12-4 with TRBJ1-2; no clear D gene. V gave up 3 bases and J gave up 4 bases, with 9 bases separating them. This CDR3 region has 13 residues. The CDR3 nucleotides read TGTGCCAGCAGTTTTCTTAGGTCCTATGGCTACACCTTC. Translated: CASSFLRSYGYTF.

The CDR3 DNA sequence: TGTGCCATCCGCAGGGGGCGAGAATCACCCCTCCACTTT. Encoded protein: CAIRRGRESPLHF. V gene TRBV28 combines with J gene TRBJ1-6; 8 nucleotides line up with TRBD1. The CDR3 totals 13 residues. CDR1 MDHEN and CDR2 SYDVKM come from the germline V gene. J was trimmed by 10 bases and V by 10 bases; bases with no gene match: 9.

The genes are TRBV18 and TRBJ2-7, with 7 bases fitting TRBD1. This CDR3 is 17 amino acids long. Germline V gene data show CDR1 as KGHSH and CDR2 as LQKENI. J lost 2 bases, V lost 3 bases, and 13 bases had no gene match. The CDR3 nucleotides are TGTGCCAGCTCACCTGCTGGGGCCGGGACAGTGACCTACGAGCAGTACTTC. The encoded protein is CASSPAGAGTVTYEQYF.

V usage is TRBV6-2 or TRBV6-3 and J usage is TRBJ1-1; 9 nucleotides agree with TRBD1. The junction had 11 bases not matched to a gene; V was cut back by 8 bases and J by 1 base. The CDR3 runs to 16 residues. Looked up from germline, CDR1 is MNHEY and CDR2 is SVGEGT. The CDR3 DNA reads as TGTGCCAGCGTAAAGACAGGGGGAAGGCGGAACACTGAAGCTTTCTTT. Its translation is CASVKTGGRRNTEAFF.

There are a few counts of this clonotype. The V and J genes are TRBV11-3 and TRBJ2-7; the D is unclear. The germline V gene has CDR1 SGHNT and CDR2 YENEEA. Trimming took off 5 bases at V and 3 bases at J, with 8 bases between the two ends. The CDR3 spans 12 residues. The CDR3 sequence: CASSLGNYEQYF. In DNA form, the CDR3 reads TGTGCCAGCAGCCTCGGAAACTACGAGCAGTACTTC.

This chain connects TRBV7-9 to TRBJ2-3; possible D gene TRBD2, 5 bases. With 7 bases removed from V and 4 bases from J, the gap between germline ends came to 21 bases. CDR3 length: 16 residues. CDR1 is SEHNR, CDR2 FQNEAQ, per germline (reference sequence). The DNA for the CDR3 is TGTGCCAGCACCTTGGCGGACTTAGGGTGGTCAGATACGCAGTATTTT. Translation gives CASTLADLGWSDTQYF.

The genes are TRBV7-2 and TRBJ2-7; 10 nucleotides match TRBD2. Germline V gene data show CDR1 as SGHTA and CDR2 as FQGNSA. Trimming at V came to 3 bases and at J to 4 bases, leaving 0 bases not matched to a gene. CDR3 size: 13 residues. CDR3: CASSFSGGYEQYV. CDR3 coding DNA: TGTGCCAGCAGCTTTAGCGGGGGGTACGAGCAGTACGTC.